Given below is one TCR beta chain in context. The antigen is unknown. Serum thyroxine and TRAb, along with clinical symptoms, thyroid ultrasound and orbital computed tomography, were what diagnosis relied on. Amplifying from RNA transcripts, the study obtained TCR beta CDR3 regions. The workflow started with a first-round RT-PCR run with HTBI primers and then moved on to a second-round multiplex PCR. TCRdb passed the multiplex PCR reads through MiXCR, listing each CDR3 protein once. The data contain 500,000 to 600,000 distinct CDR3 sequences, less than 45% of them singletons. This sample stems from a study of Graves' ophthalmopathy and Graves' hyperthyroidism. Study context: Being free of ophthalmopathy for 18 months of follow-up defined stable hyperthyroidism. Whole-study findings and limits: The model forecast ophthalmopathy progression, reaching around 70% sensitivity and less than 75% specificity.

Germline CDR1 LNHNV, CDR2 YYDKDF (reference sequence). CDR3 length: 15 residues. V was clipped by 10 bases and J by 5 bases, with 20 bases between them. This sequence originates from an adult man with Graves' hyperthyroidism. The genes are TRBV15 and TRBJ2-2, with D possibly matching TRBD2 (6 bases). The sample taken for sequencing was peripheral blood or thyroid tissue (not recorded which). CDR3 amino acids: CASSMGTAETGELFF. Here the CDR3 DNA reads TGTGCCAGCAGTATGGGGACTGCCGAGACCGGGGAGCTGTTTTTT.